A selection of T cell receptor beta chains follows, all from one sample in a study of CD8+ T cells in alopecia areata. Clones were read by immunoSEQ multiplex PCR, and TCRdb kept only the in-frame ones, dropping some. The sample yields over 35,000 clones, 80% to 95% seen once. This specimen consisted of CD8+ T cells sorted from blood, obtained at week 24, from a patient treated with tofacitinib. These receptors all come from a human donor with alopecia areata. Both conserved end residues are part of each CDR3. Each record gives: D gene, V gene, clone size, J gene, CDR3 protein, CDR3 DNA. The D gene is left open where the match is weak. Only some rows state a clone size, as once, few, many or a class for expanded clones.

d_call: TRBD2
v_call: TRBV6-4
clone_size: .
j_call: TRBJ2-3
cdr3_aa: CASSASGGTDTQYF
cdr3_nt: TGTGCCAGCAGTGCGAGCGGGGGCACAGATACGCAGTATTTT

d_call: TRBD2
v_call: TRBV11-2
clone_size: .
j_call: TRBJ2-7
cdr3_aa: CASSLDPGLVFSEQYF
cdr3_nt: TGTGCCAGCAGCTTAGATCCGGGACTAGTCTTCTCCGAGCAGTACTTC

d_call: .
v_call: TRBV10-3
clone_size: once
j_call: TRBJ2-1
cdr3_aa: CAISESAGHLYNEQFF
cdr3_nt: TGTGCCATCAGTGAGTCGGCAGGACACCTCTACAATGAGCAGTTCTTC

d_call: TRBD1
v_call: TRBV7-8
clone_size: few
j_call: TRBJ2-3
cdr3_aa: CASSLLDRALTDTQYF
cdr3_nt: TGTGCCAGCAGCTTATTGGACAGGGCACTCACAGATACGCAGTATTTT

d_call: .
v_call: TRBV27
clone_size: .
j_call: TRBJ2-7
cdr3_aa: CASSSTYEQYF
cdr3_nt: TGTGCCAGCAGTTCTACCTACGAGCAGTACTTC

d_call: .
v_call: TRBV4-1
clone_size: .
j_call: TRBJ2-3
cdr3_aa: CASSHPSPRQYF
cdr3_nt: TGCGCCAGCAGCCACCCCTCCCCAAGGCAGTATTTT

d_call: .
v_call: TRBV7-9
clone_size: .
j_call: TRBJ2-7
cdr3_aa: CASSPQAGGYEQYF
cdr3_nt: TGTGCCAGCAGTCCCCAGGCAGGCGGCTACGAGCAGTACTTC

d_call: .
v_call: TRBV14
clone_size: .
j_call: TRBJ2-3
cdr3_aa: CASSQDVGPITDTQYF
cdr3_nt: TGTGCCAGCAGCCAAGATGTCGGGCCAATCACAGATACGCAGTATTTT

d_call: .
v_call: TRBV7-7
clone_size: .
j_call: TRBJ2-6
cdr3_aa: CASSLGPMGANVLTF
cdr3_nt: TGTGCTAGCAGCCTCGGCCCAATGGGGGCCAACGTCCTGACTTTC

d_call: .
v_call: TRBV5-6
clone_size: .
j_call: TRBJ2-6
cdr3_aa: CASTIWGSGANVLTF
cdr3_nt: TGTGCCAGCACCATCTGGGGGTCTGGGGCCAACGTCCTGACTTTC

d_call: TRBD2
v_call: TRBV28
clone_size: .
j_call: TRBJ2-5
cdr3_aa: CASKGVAGVETQYF
cdr3_nt: TGTGCCAGCAAGGGAGTAGCGGGGGTGGAGACCCAGTACTTC

d_call: TRBD1
v_call: TRBV29-1
clone_size: .
j_call: TRBJ2-7
cdr3_aa: CSVGKTGLDEQYF
cdr3_nt: TGCAGCGTTGGGAAGACAGGGTTGGACGAGCAGTACTTC

d_call: .
v_call: TRBV7-2
clone_size: .
j_call: TRBJ2-1
cdr3_aa: CASSLDVSSYNEQFF
cdr3_nt: TGTGCCAGCAGCCTGGACGTTAGCTCCTACAATGAGCAGTTCTTC

d_call: .
v_call: TRBV11-1
clone_size: once
j_call: TRBJ2-3
cdr3_aa: CASSLLSTDTQYF
cdr3_nt: TGTGCCAGCAGCTTGCTAAGCACAGATACGCAGTATTTT

d_call: .
v_call: TRBV7-9
clone_size: .
j_call: TRBJ2-7
cdr3_aa: CASSLNPDSYEQYF
cdr3_nt: TGTGCCAGCAGCTTAAACCCCGACAGCTACGAGCAGTACTTC